Below, 16 T cell receptor beta chains from the same sample are listed, as sequenced in a study of OX40 agonist ivuxolimab in advanced cancers. Repertoires were generated with immunoSEQ multiplex PCR, while TCRdb's copy carries only in-frame clones and drops some. Here the sample spans about 62,000 clones, nearly 90% being singletons. Sequences were derived from CD4+ or CD8+ T cells sorted from blood, sampled in a trial of the OX40 agonist ivuxolimab. The receptors here all came from an adult with an advanced solid tumor such as melanoma, head and neck, liver or kidney cancer.

The chain couples TRBV15 to TRBJ1-2; tentative D call: TRBD1 (6 bases). The germline gives CDR1 LNHNV, CDR2 YYDKDF (reference sequence). Trimming pared 3 bases from V and 3 bases from J, leaving 11 bases between. The CDR3 covers 14 residues. The CDR3 reads CATSRGDIDYGYTF. In DNA, the CDR3 is TGTGCCACCAGCAGGGGGGACATTGACTATGGCTACACCTTC.

The chain joins TRBV6-5 to TRBJ2-2; 11 nucleotides agree with TRBD1. This CDR3 spans 15 amino acids. J gave up 6 bases and V 5 bases, and 5 bases lay outside the gene matches. Germline assignment: CDR1 MNHEY and CDR2 SVGAGI. CDR3 loop: CASSGGTGGAGELFF. The CDR3 DNA is TGTGCCAGCAGTGGCGGGACAGGGGGGGCCGGGGAGCTGTTTTTT.

The rearrangement uses TRBV19 and TRBJ2-3; the D call may be TRBD1 or TRBD2 (5 bases each). This CDR3 contains 14 residues. In germline, CDR1 is LNHDA, CDR2 SQIVND (reference sequence). Trimming removed 6 bases at V and 4 bases at J, with 14 bases between. CDR3 protein: CASSRDPNSDTQYF. The DNA for the CDR3 is TGTGCCAGTAGCCGGGACCCAAATTCAGATACGCAGTATTTT.

This clone has only a few counts. V and J are TRBV9 and TRBJ2-5; D might be TRBD1 or TRBD2, each matching 5 bases. The J call may not be correct, given that the DNA end is closer to TRBJ2-7. The CDR3 contains 15 residues. Germline CDR1 and CDR2: SGDLS and YYNGEE. CDR3: CASSKEGQSPYEQYF. The CDR3 bases are TGTGCCAGCAGCAAAGAGGGGCAGAGCCCCTACGAGCAGTACTTC.

This sequence joins TRBV19 and TRBJ1-1; the match to TRBD1 covers 7 bases. Germline CDR1 LNHDA, CDR2 SQIVND (reference sequence). The CDR3 length is 11 residues. V trimming: 3 bases; J trimming: 10 bases; junction bases outside the gene matches: 2. In DNA, the CDR3 is TGTGCCAGTAGTATTGGGACAGTAGCTTTCTTT. Translated, it gives CASSIGTVAFF.

The genes are TRBV11-2 and TRBJ2-3, with D possibly being TRBD2 (6 bases). V lost 1 base and J 5 bases, leaving 10 bases between the germline ends. This CDR3 spans 14 amino acids. Germline V gene sequence: CDR1 SGHAT, CDR2 FQNNGV. CDR3 amino acids: CASSLVGGRDTQYF. The CDR3 DNA sequence: TGTGCCAGCAGCTTAGTGGGGGGAAGAGATACGCAGTATTTT.

The chain recombines TRBV5-1 with TRBJ2-5; 8 nucleotides agree with TRBD1. The trim removed 4 bases at V and 3 bases at J, leaving 8 bases unmatched. The germline V gene has CDR1 SGHRS and CDR2 YFSETQ. The CDR3 runs 15 residues. This chain's CDR3 is CASSISGTGKETQYF. The CDR3 DNA follows: TGCGCCAGCAGCATTTCCGGGACAGGCAAAGAGACCCAGTACTTC.

As to this clone: The junction departs from the called germline gene at one end, perhaps through a read error. The J gene is TRBJ2-1, the V gene TRBV11-3; D is unclear. The CDR3 consists of 11 residues. CDR1 SGHNT and CDR2 YENEEA come from the germline V gene. Here the CDR3 DNA reads TGTGCCAGCAGCCTAGACAATGAGCAGTTCTTC. Amino acids: CASSLDNEQFF.

This clone appeared once. The V and J genes are TRBV6-1 and TRBJ1-1; D might be TRBD1 (5 bases). The V gene lost 8 bases and the J gene lost 7 bases, with 11 bases spanning the gap. The CDR3 loop spans 11 amino acids. CDR1 and CDR2 (germline): MNHNS, SASEGT. In DNA form, the CDR3 reads TGTGCCAGCGAGATTCAGGGTGAAGCTTTCTTT. Protein sequence: CASEIQGEAFF.

The chain uses TRBV6-1 and TRBJ1-4, with D perhaps TRBD1 (5 bases). Germline loops: CDR1 MNHNS, CDR2 SASEGT. CDR3 length equals 14 residues. Trimming left V 6 bases short and J 2 bases short, with 10 bases between. The CDR3 spells CASRAGRTNEKLFF. The CDR3 nucleotides read TGTGCCAGCAGGGCAGGGCGCACTAATGAAAAACTGTTTTTT.

V and J are TRBV7-2 and TRBJ2-7; 11 nucleotides align to TRBD2. The CDR3 is 16 amino acids. Germline V gene data show CDR1 as SGHTA and CDR2 as FQGNSA. The ends lost 2 bases at V and 2 bases at J; junction bases unmatched: 5. CDR3 in DNA: TGTGCCAGCAGCTTAAGGGGACTAGCGGAAGCCTACGAGCAGTACTTC. It codes for CASSLRGLAEAYEQYF.

This sequence joins TRBV2 and TRBJ2-7, with a weak D call TRBD1 (5 bases). The V gene lost 6 bases and the J gene lost 0 bases, with 18 bases spanning the gap. The CDR3 is made up of 16 amino acids. Germline values: CDR1 SNHLY, CDR2 FYNNEI. Written as DNA, the CDR3 is TGTGCCAGCAGCATCTCCTTCCAGGGAAGCTCCTACGAGCAGTACTTC. It codes for CASSISFQGSSYEQYF.

This chain uses TRBV7-2 with TRBJ1-1, with 8 nucleotides matching TRBD1. J lost 3 bases, V lost 5 bases, and 8 bases had no gene match. CDR3 length: 15 amino acids. The germline V gene has CDR1 SGHTA and CDR2 FQGNSA. The CDR3 sequence is CASSPQGAPHTEAFF. Written as DNA, the CDR3 is TGTGCCAGCAGCCCTCAGGGGGCGCCCCACACTGAAGCTTTCTTT. The full variable domain, its missing parts supplied by reference TRBV7-2 and TRBJ1-1, is GAGVSQSPSNKVTEKGKDVELRCDPISGHTALYWYRQSLGQGLEFLIYFQGNSAPDKSGLPSDRFSAERTGGSVSTLTIQRTQQEDSAVYLCASSPQGAPHTEAFFGQGTRLTVV.

This sequence joins TRBV7-3 and TRBJ2-2; 14 bases are a match to TRBD2. V lost 5 bases to trimming and J lost 6 bases; unmatched junction nucleotides: 5. Germline assignment: CDR1 SGHTA and CDR2 FQGTGA. The CDR3 has 16 residues. Here the CDR3 reads CASSLGTSGRSGELFF. Written as DNA, the CDR3 is TGTGCCAGCAGCCTAGGGACTAGCGGGAGATCCGGGGAGCTGTTTTTT.

This rearrangement joins TRBV4-1 to TRBJ2-6; 10 nucleotides align to TRBD1. Germline CDR1 and CDR2: MGHRA and YSYEKL. V trimming: 2 bases; J trimming: 2 bases; junction bases outside the gene matches: 12. This CDR3 contains 20 residues. DNA for the CDR3: TGCGCCAGCAGCCAATCTTCGGGGGGACAGGGGTTAACTGGGGCCAACGTCCTGACTTTC. Its translation is CASSQSSGGQGLTGANVLTF.

This rearrangement joins TRBV7-8 to TRBJ1-1; 9 bases map to TRBD1. CDR1 is SGHVS and CDR2 is FQNEAQ in the germline V gene. The V segment lost 7 bases and the J segment 4 bases; nucleotides outside the gene matches: 7. The CDR3 contains 14 residues. CDR3 amino acids: CASTLAGQGTEAFF. The CDR3 region has the DNA TGTGCCAGCACCCTCGCGGGACAGGGCACTGAAGCTTTCTTT.